This T cell receptor (beta chain) emerged from a study of Graves' ophthalmopathy and Graves' hyperthyroidism. Findings and limits, study-wide: Discriminating ophthalmopathy from stable hyperthyroidism, a 13-signature model attained a sensitivity of about 85% and a specificity of about 79%.

The CDR3 is made up of 13 amino acids. V was cut by 4 bases and J by 11 bases, with 16 bases left in between. In germline, CDR1 is KGHDR, CDR2 SFDVKD. This clonotype has at least ten counts. Its matching antigen is unknown. Establishment of the diagnosis relied upon clinical symptoms, serum thyroxine, TRAb, thyroid ultrasound and orbital computed tomography. Out of roughly 9.3 ml of fresh peripheral blood, PBMCs were obtained. Amplifying from RNA transcripts, the study obtained TCR beta CDR3 regions. The library came from an HTBI-primed first-round RT-PCR and a second-round multiplex PCR. TCRdb ran MiXCR on the multiplex PCR reads and lists one entry per CDR3 protein. The table has 300,000 to 400,000 distinct CDR3 sequences, roughly 16% seen once.

The receptor comes from an adult man with Graves' ophthalmopathy. The material sequenced was peripheral blood. The chain is built from TRBV24-1 and TRBJ1-1; D possibly corresponds to TRBD1 (6 bases). CDR3 loop: CATSDVGMGGAFF. CDR3 nucleotide sequence: TGTGCCACCAGTGACGTCGGGATGGGGGGCGCTTTCTTT.